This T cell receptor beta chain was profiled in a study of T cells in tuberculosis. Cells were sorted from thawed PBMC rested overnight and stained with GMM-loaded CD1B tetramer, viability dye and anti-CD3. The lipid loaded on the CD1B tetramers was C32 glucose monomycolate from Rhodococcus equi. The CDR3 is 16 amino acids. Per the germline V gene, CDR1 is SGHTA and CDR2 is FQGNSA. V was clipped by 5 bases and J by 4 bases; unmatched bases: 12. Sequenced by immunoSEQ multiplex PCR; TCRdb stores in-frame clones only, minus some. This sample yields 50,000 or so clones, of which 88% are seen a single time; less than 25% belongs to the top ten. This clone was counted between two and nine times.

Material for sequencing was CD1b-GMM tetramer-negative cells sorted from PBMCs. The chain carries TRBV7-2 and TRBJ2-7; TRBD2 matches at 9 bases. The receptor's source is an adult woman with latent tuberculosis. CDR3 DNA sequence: TGTGCCAGCAGCCCTCAGGCGGGAGGGAGGGGGTACGAGCAGTACTTC. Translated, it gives CASSPQAGGRGYEQYF.